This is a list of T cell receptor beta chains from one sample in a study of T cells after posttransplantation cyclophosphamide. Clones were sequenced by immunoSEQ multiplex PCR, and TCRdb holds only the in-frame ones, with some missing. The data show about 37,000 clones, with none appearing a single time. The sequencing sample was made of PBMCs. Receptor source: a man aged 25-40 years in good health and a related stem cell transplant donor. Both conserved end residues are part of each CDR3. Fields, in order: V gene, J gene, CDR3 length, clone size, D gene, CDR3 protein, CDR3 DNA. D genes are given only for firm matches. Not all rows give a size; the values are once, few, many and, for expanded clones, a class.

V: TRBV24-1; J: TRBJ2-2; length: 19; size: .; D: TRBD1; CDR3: CATSDSRGNRGRNTGELFF; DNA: TGTGCCACCAGTGATTCCAGGGGGAACAGGGGGAGGAACACCGGGGAGCTGTTTTTT
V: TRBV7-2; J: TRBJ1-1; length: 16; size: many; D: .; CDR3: CASSLALGGQGTEAFF; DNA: TGTGCCAGCAGCTTAGCGCTGGGGGGTCAGGGCACTGAAGCTTTCTTT
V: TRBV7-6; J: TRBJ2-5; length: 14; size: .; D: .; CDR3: CASSLVGGRETQYF; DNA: TGTGCCAGCAGCTTAGTGGGGGGGCGAGAGACCCAGTACTTC
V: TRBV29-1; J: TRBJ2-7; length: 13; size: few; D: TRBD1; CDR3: CSAADRGPYEQYF; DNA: TGCAGCGCCGCGGACAGGGGGCCCTACGAGCAGTACTTC
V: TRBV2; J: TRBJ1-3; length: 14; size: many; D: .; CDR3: CVTWGRASGNTIYF; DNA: TGTGTCACCTGGGGCAGGGCCTCTGGAAACACCATATATTTT
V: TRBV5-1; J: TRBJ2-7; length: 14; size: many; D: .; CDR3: CASSPGTTSYEQYF; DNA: TGCGCCAGCAGCCCGGGGACAACCTCCTACGAGCAGTACTTC
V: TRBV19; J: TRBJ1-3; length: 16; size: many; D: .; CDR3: CASSTSGGNSGNTIYF; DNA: TGTGCCAGTAGTACGAGTGGGGGCAACTCTGGAAACACCATATATTTT
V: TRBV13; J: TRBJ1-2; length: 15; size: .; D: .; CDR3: CASSLPPGENYGYTF; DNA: TGTGCCAGCAGCTTACCCCCAGGGGAAAACTATGGCTACACCTTC
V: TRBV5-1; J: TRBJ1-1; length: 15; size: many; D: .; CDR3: CASRTSLTANTEAFF; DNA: TGCGCCAGCCGGACATCTCTTACAGCGAACACTGAAGCTTTCTTT
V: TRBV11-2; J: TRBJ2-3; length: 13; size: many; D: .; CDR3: CASSLRGSDTQYF; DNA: TGTGCCAGCAGCTTAAGAGGGTCGGATACGCAGTATTTT
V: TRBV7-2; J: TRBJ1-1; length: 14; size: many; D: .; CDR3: CASSLNRGGTEAFF; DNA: TGTGCCAGCAGCCTAAATAGAGGGGGCACTGAAGCTTTCTTT
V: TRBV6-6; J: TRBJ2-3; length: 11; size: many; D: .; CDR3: CASSLDSYPYF; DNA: TGTGCCAGCAGTTTGGACTCTTACCCGTATTTT
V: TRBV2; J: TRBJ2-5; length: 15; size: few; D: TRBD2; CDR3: CASSEGSGSEETQYF; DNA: TGTGCCAGCAGTGAAGGTAGCGGGTCTGAAGAGACCCAGTACTTC
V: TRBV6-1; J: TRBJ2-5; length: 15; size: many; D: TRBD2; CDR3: CASTSGGIAGETQYF; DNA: TGTGCCAGCACTTCGGGGGGAATTGCGGGAGAGACCCAGTACTTC
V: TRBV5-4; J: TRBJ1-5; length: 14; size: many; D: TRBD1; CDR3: CASSRQGPNQPQHF; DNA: TGTGCCAGCAGCCGACAGGGCCCTAATCAGCCCCAGCATTTT
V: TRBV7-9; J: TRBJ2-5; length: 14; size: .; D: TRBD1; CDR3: CASSPQGLQETQYF; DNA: TGTGCCAGCAGCCCACAGGGGTTACAAGAGACCCAGTACTTC